This TCR beta chain was identified during a study of cytomegalovirus exposure and HLA in healthy donors. This CDR3 is 13 amino acids long. CDR1 is SGHRS, CDR2 YFSETQ, per germline. The PCR had 60 Vbeta and 13 Jbeta primers. Here immunoSEQ multiplex PCR was the method, and the copy in TCRdb shows in-frame clones only, minus some. The table records around 140,000 clones, roughly 79% of them present only once. Points from the study as a whole: In an earlier analysis, about 90% or about 30%: the productive usage of most TCR beta V segments.

About this clone: Antigen: not known. One end of the junction fails to match germline, which may point to a read error.

The chain uses TRBV5-1 and TRBJ2-5, with TRBD1 matching over 9 bases. Sequenced material: PBMCs. This TCR came from a woman aged 40 to 50 in good health and CMV-seronegative. CDR3 sequence reads: CASSGTGQEAQYF. The CDR3 DNA reads as TGCGCCAGCAGTGGGACAGGGCAAGAGGCCCAGTACTTC.